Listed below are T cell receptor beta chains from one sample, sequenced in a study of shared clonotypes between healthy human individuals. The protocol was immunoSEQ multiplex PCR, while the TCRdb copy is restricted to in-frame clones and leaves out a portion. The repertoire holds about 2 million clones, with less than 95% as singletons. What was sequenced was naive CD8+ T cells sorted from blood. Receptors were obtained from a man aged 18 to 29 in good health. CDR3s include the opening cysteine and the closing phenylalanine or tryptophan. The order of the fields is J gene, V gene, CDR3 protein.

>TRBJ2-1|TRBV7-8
CASSLGLDPYNEQFF
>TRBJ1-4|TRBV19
CASSMEAWGFNEKLFF
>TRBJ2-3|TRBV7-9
CASNDRQGATDTQYF
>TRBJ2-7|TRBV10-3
CAISEGTVGYEGYEQYF
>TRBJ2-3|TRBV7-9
CASSLGRGTDTQYF
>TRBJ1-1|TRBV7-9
CASSPKQGAGTEAFF
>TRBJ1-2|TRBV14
CASSSGTDPFNYGYTF
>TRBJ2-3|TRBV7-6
CASSLAPGQADTQYF
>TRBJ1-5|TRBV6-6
CASSYPPDQPQHF
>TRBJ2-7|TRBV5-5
CASSLDQVSAYEQYF
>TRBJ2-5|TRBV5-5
CASSSGQGYETQYF
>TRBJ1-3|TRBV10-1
CASSGGIGQGGSGNTIYF
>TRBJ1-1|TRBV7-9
CASSLGQPNTEAFF
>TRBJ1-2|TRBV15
CATSSRGGYGYTF
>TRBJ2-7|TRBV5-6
CASSSGLAVAYEQYF
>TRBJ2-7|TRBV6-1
CASSQGSAAPYEQYF
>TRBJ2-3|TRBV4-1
CASSQETPGKFPDTQYF
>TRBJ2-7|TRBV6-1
CASSETNLGAYEQYF
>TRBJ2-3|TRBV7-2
CASSLWDRLTDTQYF
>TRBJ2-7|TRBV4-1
CASSPPDGPYEQYF
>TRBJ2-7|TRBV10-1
CASSELPGTPVVPINYEQYF
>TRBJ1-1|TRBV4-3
CASSHDRGAVEAFF
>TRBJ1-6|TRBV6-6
CASSYEVGITNSPLHF
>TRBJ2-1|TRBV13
CASSQGQGYNEQFF
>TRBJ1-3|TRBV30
CAWSVFWGPGTIGNTIYF
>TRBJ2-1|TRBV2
CASTGTGLGNEQFF
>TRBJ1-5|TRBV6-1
CASSAIDSMVSNQPQHF
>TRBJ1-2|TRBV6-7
CASSYSPPFNGYTF
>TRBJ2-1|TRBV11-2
CASSMVLSTHNEQFF
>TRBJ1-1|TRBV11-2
CASSLGRAGTMNTEAFF
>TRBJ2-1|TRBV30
CAWSVLGDRGYNEQFF
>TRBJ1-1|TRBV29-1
CSVGGLNTEAFF
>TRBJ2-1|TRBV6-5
CASKASSYNEQFF
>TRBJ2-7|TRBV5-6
CASSAGTGEFQYF
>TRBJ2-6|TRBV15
CATKREDNVLTF
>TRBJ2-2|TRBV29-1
CSVETRGLTGELFF
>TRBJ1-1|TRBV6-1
CASSEGNPTEAFF
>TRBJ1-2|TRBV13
CASSQNRGNYGYTF
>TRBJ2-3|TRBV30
CAWSVPASGRKDTQYF
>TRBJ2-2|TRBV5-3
CARSLPGQANTGELFF
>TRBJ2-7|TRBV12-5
CASGAQGSAYEQYF
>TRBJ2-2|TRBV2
CASTPTQGVGTGELFF